The clone carrying this T cell receptor beta chain occurred many times. Sequencing was performed with immunoSEQ multiplex PCR; in TCRdb, only in-frame clones are kept and a portion is missing. Of 190,000 or so clones detected, approximately 62% appear once; the ten largest clones hold more than 9%. CDR1 and CDR2 from the germline V gene are SGHRS and YFSETQ. V dropped 3 bases and J dropped 0; count of bases not matched to a gene: 14. This CDR3 contains 19 residues. The data derive from a study of shared clonotypes between healthy human individuals. This sequence originates from a man aged 30-40 years in good health. Sequencing was done on a sample of memory CD4+ T cells sorted from blood. The subset denotes: CD45RA-negative fraction. The chain employs TRBV5-1 and TRBJ1-3, with 8 bases identical to TRBD1. Here the CDR3 reads CASSSVGQGTHPSGNTIYF. CDR3 nucleotide sequence: TGCGCCAGCAGCTCCGTCGGACAGGGTACTCACCCCTCTGGAAACACCATATATTTT.